Listed here is a single TCR beta chain. What it binds is not known. TCRdb reanalysed the 5' RACE reads using MiXCR and keeps one entry per CDR3 protein. The table shows 250,000 to 300,000 distinct CDR3 sequences, with 20% occurring only once. This entry comes from a study of CD8 T cells in ankylosing spondylitis. Study outcomes and limitations: A motif in TCR beta, a set of eight highly homologous variants, appeared characteristic of ankylosing spondylitis blood. Past studies reported some motif variants in reactive arthritis synovial fluid and blood. In peripheral blood, disease-linked CD8+ clones occurred at relatively low frequencies.

This clonotype was sampled from a male donor with ankylosing spondylitis or in good health (not recorded which). Sequenced material: blood, either unsorted or a sorted T cell fraction (not recorded which).

Written as DNA, the CDR3 is TGTGCCATAAGTCGGGGGAGGGGTCAGCCCCAGCATTTT. It translates to CAISRGRGQPQHF. The V gene is TRBV10-3, the J gene TRBJ1-5; D perhaps matches TRBD1 (5 bases). CDR1 is ENHRY and CDR2 is SYGVKD in the germline V gene. Trimming removed 9 bases at V and 6 bases at J, with 15 bases between. The CDR3 loop spans 13 amino acids.